This is a list of T cell receptor beta chains from one sample in a study of Graves' ophthalmopathy and Graves' hyperthyroidism. MiXCR, applied by TCRdb to the multiplex PCR reads, yields one record per CDR3 protein. The sample yields over a million distinct CDR3 sequences, roughly 35% seen once. The sample was peripheral blood or thyroid tissue (not recorded which). The origin of the receptors is an adult man with Graves' hyperthyroidism. CDR3s include the opening cysteine and the closing phenylalanine or tryptophan.

j_call v_call cdr3_aa
TRBJ2-7 TRBV10-3 CAISPEKSSYEQYF
TRBJ2-7 TRBV7-6 CASSPQSSHEQYF
TRBJ2-5 TRBV20-1 CSASGGPGTQYF
TRBJ2-7 TRBV6-5 CASSTIQGLRYEQYF
TRBJ1-2 TRBV28 CASSPNRGFYGYTF
TRBJ1-4 TRBV7-9 CASSFGTQNEKLFF
TRBJ1-5 TRBV7-2 CASSLGGRGAQQPQHF
TRBJ2-2 TRBV25-1 CASSGRTGDNTGELFF
TRBJ2-7 TRBV5-1 CASSQHGGTEEKYF
TRBJ2-7 TRBV7-3 CASSLSGLAVYEQYF
TRBJ2-7 TRBV10-3 CAISESARGGEQYF
TRBJ2-5 TRBV27 CASQSVGGTGVLGSQYF
TRBJ2-7 TRBV7-9 CASSLSNNRQYF
TRBJ2-5 TRBV10-3 CAISYPGGSQETQYF